A selection of T cell receptor beta chains follows, all from one sample in a study of T-cell reconstitution after alpha-beta-depleted transplantation in children. TCRdb itself ran the PCR reads through MiXCR, one entry per CDR3 protein. This sample has hundreds of thousands of distinct CDR3 sequences, with about a tenth found just once. This material consisted of PBMCs from the stem cell graft donor, taken from the stem cell graft. The origin of the receptors is a human donor who donated a stem cell graft to a child with SCID. Each CDR3 is given with its conserved first and last residue. Clone size is not always given. Where it is, it says once, few, many or a class for expanded clones.

J gene | clone size | V gene | CDR3 protein
TRBJ1-4 | NA | TRBV7-9 | CASSLGGPQNEKLFF
TRBJ1-1 | NA | TRBV27 | CASSLLHTFGRNTEAFF
TRBJ2-5 | NA | TRBV6-1 | CASQEGQVQETQYF
TRBJ2-1 | many | TRBV5-1 | CASSGTGIEQFF
TRBJ2-5 | few | TRBV5-1 | CASSRRTTNQETQYF
TRBJ2-3 | many | TRBV20-1 | CSATPIAVVSTDTQYF
TRBJ2-7 | NA | TRBV4-1 | CASSRQTGFEQYF
TRBJ2-1 | many | TRBV5-1 | CASSLVAVASGYNEQFF
TRBJ1-1 | NA | TRBV2 | CASSMGQLNTEAFF
TRBJ2-5 | NA | TRBV27 | CASSPRYSGGQETQYF
TRBJ2-7 | few | TRBV12-5 | CASGLAAGTVLYEQYF
TRBJ2-1 | few | TRBV25-1 | CASSEEGGTYNEQFF
TRBJ1-5 | NA | TRBV10-3 | CAISESGTDIHSNQPQHF
TRBJ1-4 | many | TRBV18 | CASSSRDSGGNVEKLFF
TRBJ2-5 | NA | TRBV12-3/TRBV12-4 | CASLGSGKETQYF
TRBJ2-3 | many | TRBV5-6 | CASSQTSGGTDTQYF
TRBJ2-5 | NA | TRBV20-1 | CSARGAGKPEETKYF
TRBJ1-2 | NA | TRBV3-1 | CASSQGQGDVGYTF
TRBJ2-1 | few | TRBV21-1 | CASSIRSDREPYNEQFF
TRBJ2-3 | many | TRBV6-4 | CASSDKPGQSADTQYF
TRBJ2-3 | NA | TRBV5-8 | CASSAVGGGTDTQYF
TRBJ2-5 | few | TRBV9 | CASSVGLGTGETQYF